This paragraph covers one T cell receptor (beta chain) sequence. Its antigen is as yet unknown. Surgery cases with the highest brain T cell transcript signatures were chosen for sequencing. Pre-surgery treatment included at least one anti-epileptic drug. The CDR3 loop spans 16 amino acids. Germline assignment: CDR1 MRHNA and CDR2 SNTAGT. With 5 bases clipped from V and 8 bases from J, the junction kept 15 bases outside the gene matches. Some clones are missing from TCRdb's copy, which holds only in-frame ones; the method was immunoSEQ multiplex PCR. The table records roughly 120,000 clones, roughly 94% of them present only once. The source of the sample is a study of brain T cells in children with intractable seizures. Findings of the study overall: HCMV serostatus was not known, and viral specificity came from CDR3 similarity only.

The rearrangement uses TRBV6-4 and TRBJ1-2; 9 nucleotides line up with TRBD1. The sequence came from a boy under two years old with hemimegalencephaly and intractable seizures. The source material was peripheral blood, sampled at surgery. CDR3 sequence: CASSTLPGQGIGGYTF. The CDR3 DNA sequence: TGTGCCAGCAGTACACTTCCGGGACAGGGTATCGGAGGCTACACCTTC.